The 10 T cell receptor beta chains reported below all come from one sample, sequenced in a study of cytomegalovirus exposure and HLA in healthy donors. The study ran its PCR with 60 Vbeta and 13 Jbeta primers. The assay was immunoSEQ multiplex PCR, and TCRdb's table has in-frame clones only and misses some. The sample gives under 150,000 clones, 55% to 65% of which show up once; nearly 9.5% is in the top ten. The specimen sequenced was PBMCs. Receptor source: a woman in her thirties or forties in good health and CMV-seropositive.

This clone came up a few times. This chain links TRBV5-1 with TRBJ2-1, with 9 bases aligning to TRBD2. Trimming cost V 4 bases and J 6 bases; bases outside gene matches: 5. The CDR3 sequence is 14 residues long. Germline V lookup: CDR1 SGHRS, CDR2 YFSETQ. The CDR3 region is CASSPETSGNEQFF. For the CDR3, the DNA is TGCGCCAGCAGCCCGGAGACTAGCGGCAATGAGCAGTTCTTC.

The chain recombines TRBV9 with TRBJ2-1; 8 bases fit TRBD2. The CDR3 sequence is 16 residues long. The germline gives CDR1 SGDLS, CDR2 YYNGEE. The ends lost 0 bases at V and 1 base at J; junction bases unmatched: 3. This chain's CDR3 is CASSVEREWSYNEQFF. DNA of the CDR3: TGTGCCAGCAGCGTAGAGCGGGAGTGGTCCTACAATGAGCAGTTCTTC.

This rearrangement joins TRBV11-3 to TRBJ2-1, with D perhaps matching TRBD2 (6 bases). The germline gives CDR1 SGHNT, CDR2 YENEEA. The length of the CDR3 is 14 residues. V shed 2 bases and J shed 12 bases, with 17 bases lying between them. The CDR3 region is CASSLTRDRIGQFF. CDR3 DNA: TGTGCCAGCAGCTTAACGCGGGACCGTATTGGGCAGTTCTTC.

The rearrangement joins TRBV5-4 to TRBJ1-4, with TRBD1 identical over 11 bases. The germline V gene has CDR1 SGHNT and CDR2 YYREEE (reference sequence). V dropped 4 bases and J dropped 2; count of bases not matched to a gene: 10. This CDR3 contains 18 residues. This CDR3 is CASSPGTGGTGTNEKLFF. In DNA, the CDR3 is TGTGCCAGCAGCCCCGGGACAGGGGGAACTGGGACTAATGAAAAACTGTTTTTT.

About this clone itself: Other DNA sequences in this sample translate to the same CDR3. V gene TRBV19 combines with J gene TRBJ1-2, with TRBD1 as a possible D gene (5 bases). The CDR3 contains 11 residues. CDR1 and CDR2 from the germline V gene are LNHDA and SQIVND (reference sequence). Trimming took 4 bases from V and 5 from J, leaving 5 bases between them. The CDR3 protein is CASSTGYGYTF. The CDR3 bases are TGTGCCAGTAGTACAGGGTATGGCTACACCTTC.

This sequence joins TRBV4-2 and TRBJ2-2; TRBD2 matches at 10 bases. Trimming at V came to 5 bases and at J to 4 bases, leaving 7 bases not matched to a gene. Germline values: CDR1 LGHNA, CDR2 YNFKEQ. The CDR3 runs to 16 residues. The DNA for the CDR3 is TGTGCCAGCAGCTCCCGAGCTAGCGGGGGCACCGGGGAGCTGTTTTTT. Translated, it gives CASSSRASGGTGELFF.

On this clone itself: Other DNA sequences within the sample encode an identical CDR3. This rearrangement joins TRBV6-5 to TRBJ1-1, with D uncertain. The CDR3 consists of 13 residues. Looked up from germline, CDR1 is MNHEY and CDR2 is SVGAGI. Trimming removed 2 bases at V and 2 bases at J, with 6 bases between. The CDR3 sequence: CASSYGQNTEAFF. The CDR3 region has the DNA TGTGCCAGCAGTTACGGGCAAAACACTGAAGCTTTCTTT.

This chain joins TRBV4-2 and TRBJ1-3; maybe TRBD1 (5 bases). This CDR3 has 13 amino acids. Germline assignment: CDR1 LGHNA and CDR2 YNFKEQ. V lost 4 bases, J lost 8 bases, and 12 bases lay in between. As DNA, the CDR3 is TGTGCCAGCAGCCCGCAGGGTGAGGACACCATATATTTT. This codes for CASSPQGEDTIYF.

V is TRBV4-1 and J is TRBJ2-3; D is ambiguous. The length of the CDR3 is 17 residues. V was cut by 2 bases and J by 9 bases, with 24 bases left in between. CDR1 is MGHRA, CDR2 YSYEKL, per germline. In nucleotides, the CDR3 is TGCGCCAGCAGCCAAACCATTTTGCGAGGCCCGTCGCAAACGCAGTATTTT. It translates to CASSQTILRGPSQTQYF.

This clone is a singleton in its sample. The V gene is TRBV28, the J gene TRBJ1-1, with D possibly matching TRBD1 (5 bases). The germline V and J ends were trimmed by 3 bases and 5 bases, with 13 bases remaining between them. This CDR3 comprises 14 residues. The germline CDR1 and CDR2 sequences are MDHEN and SYDVKM. DNA for the CDR3: TGTGCCAGCAGTTTGGGACCGCGGGGGACTGAAGCTTTCTTT. Residues: CASSLGPRGTEAFF.